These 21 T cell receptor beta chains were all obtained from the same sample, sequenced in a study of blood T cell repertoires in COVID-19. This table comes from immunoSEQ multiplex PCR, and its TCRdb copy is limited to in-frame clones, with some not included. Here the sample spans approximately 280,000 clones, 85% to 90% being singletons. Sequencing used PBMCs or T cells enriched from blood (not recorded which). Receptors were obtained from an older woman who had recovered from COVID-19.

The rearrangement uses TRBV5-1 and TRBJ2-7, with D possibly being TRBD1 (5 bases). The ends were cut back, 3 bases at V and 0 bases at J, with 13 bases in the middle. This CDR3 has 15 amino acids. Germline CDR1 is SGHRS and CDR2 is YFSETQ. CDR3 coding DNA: TGCGCCAGCAGCTCCTGGGGCAGCCCCTCCTACGAGCAGTACTTC. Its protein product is CASSSWGSPSYEQYF.

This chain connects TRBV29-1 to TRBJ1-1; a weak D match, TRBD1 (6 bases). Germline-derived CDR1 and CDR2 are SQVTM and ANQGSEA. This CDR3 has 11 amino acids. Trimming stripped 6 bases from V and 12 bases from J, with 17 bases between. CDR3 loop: CSVRSGAETFF. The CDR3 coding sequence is TGCAGCGTGCGCTCAGGGGCGGAAACTTTCTTT.

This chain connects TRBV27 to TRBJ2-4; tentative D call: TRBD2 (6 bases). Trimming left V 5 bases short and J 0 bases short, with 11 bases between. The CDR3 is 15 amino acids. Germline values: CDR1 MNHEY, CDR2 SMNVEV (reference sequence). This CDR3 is CASSGTYLAKNIQYF. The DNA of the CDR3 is TGTGCCAGCAGTGGGACTTACCTAGCCAAAAACATTCAGTACTTC.

The CDR3 loop is CASSLVPGLDAFF. The CDR3 nucleotides read TGTGCCAGCAGCTTAGTACCAGGGCTCGACGCTTTCTTT. The rearrangement uses TRBV11-3 and TRBJ1-1; TRBD1 is a possible D gene (5 bases). Trimming left V 1 base short and J 11 bases short, with 14 bases between. The CDR3 is 13 amino acids. The germline V gene encodes CDR1 SGHNT and CDR2 YENEEA.

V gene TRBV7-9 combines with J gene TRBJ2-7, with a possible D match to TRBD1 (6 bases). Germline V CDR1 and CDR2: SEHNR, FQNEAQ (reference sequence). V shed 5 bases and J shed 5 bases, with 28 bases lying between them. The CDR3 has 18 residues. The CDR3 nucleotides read TGTGCCAGCAGCCTTTTTATTAACCGGGACATTAATCGAGACGAGCAGTACTTC. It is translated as CASSLFINRDINRDEQYF.

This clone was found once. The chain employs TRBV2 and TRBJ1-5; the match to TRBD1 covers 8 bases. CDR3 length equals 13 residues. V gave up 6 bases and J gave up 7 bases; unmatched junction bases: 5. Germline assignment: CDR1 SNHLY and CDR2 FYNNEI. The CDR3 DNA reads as TGTGCCAGCAGGGACGACAGGGGACAGCCCCAGCATTTT. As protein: CASRDDRGQPQHF.

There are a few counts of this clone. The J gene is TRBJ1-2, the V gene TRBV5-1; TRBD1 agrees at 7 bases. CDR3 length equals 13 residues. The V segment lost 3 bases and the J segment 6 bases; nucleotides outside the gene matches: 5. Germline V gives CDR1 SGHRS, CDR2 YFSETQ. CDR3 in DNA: TGCGCCAGCAGCTCCGGGACAGTCGATGGCTACACCTTC. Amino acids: CASSSGTVDGYTF.

The CDR3 loop reads CASSSFNEQFF. DNA of the CDR3: TGTGCCAGCAGTTCGTTCAATGAGCAGTTCTTC. V usage is TRBV6-5 and J usage is TRBJ2-1; D is unclear. The CDR3 loop spans 11 amino acids. Trimming took off 4 bases at V and 6 bases at J, with 4 bases between the two ends. Germline lookup yields CDR1 MNHEY and CDR2 SVGAGI.

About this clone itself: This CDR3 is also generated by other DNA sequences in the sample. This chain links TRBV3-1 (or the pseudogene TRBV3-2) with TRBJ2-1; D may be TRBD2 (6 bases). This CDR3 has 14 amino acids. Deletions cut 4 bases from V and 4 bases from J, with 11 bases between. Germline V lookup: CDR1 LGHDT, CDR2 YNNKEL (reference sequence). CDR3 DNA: TGTGCCAGCAGCCCGGGACTTGTATACAATGAGCAGTTCTTC. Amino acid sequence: CASSPGLVYNEQFF.

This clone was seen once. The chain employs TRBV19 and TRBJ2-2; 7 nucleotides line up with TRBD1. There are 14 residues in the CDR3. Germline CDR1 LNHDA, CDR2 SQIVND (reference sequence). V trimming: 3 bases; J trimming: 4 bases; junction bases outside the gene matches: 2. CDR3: CASSMTGTTGELFF. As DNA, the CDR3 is TGTGCCAGTAGTATGACAGGGACCACCGGGGAGCTGTTTTTT. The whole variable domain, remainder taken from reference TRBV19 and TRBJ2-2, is DGGITQSPKYLFRKEGQNVTLSCEQNLNHDAMYWYRQDPGQGLRLIYYSQIVNDFQKGDIAEGYSVSREKKESFPLTVTSAQKNPTAFYLCASSMTGTTGELFFGEGSRLTVL.

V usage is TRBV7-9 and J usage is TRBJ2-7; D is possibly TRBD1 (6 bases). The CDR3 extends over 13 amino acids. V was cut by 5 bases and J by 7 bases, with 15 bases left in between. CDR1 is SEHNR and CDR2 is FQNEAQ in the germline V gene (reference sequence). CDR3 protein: CASSLWGPQEQYF. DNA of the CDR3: TGTGCCAGCAGCCTGTGGGGGCCTCAAGAGCAGTACTTC. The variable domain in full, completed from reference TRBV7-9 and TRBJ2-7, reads DTGVSQNPRHKITKRGQNVTFRCDPISEHNRLYWYRQTLGQGPEFLTYFQNEAQLEKSRLLSDRFSAERPKGSFSTLEIQRTEQGDSAMYLCASSLWGPQEQYFGPGTRLTVT.

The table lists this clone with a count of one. In nucleotides, the CDR3 is TGTGCCAGCAGCCCCAGGGACAGCTCTAATGAAAAACTGTTTTTT. This translates into CASSPRDSSNEKLFF. This chain joins TRBV11-2 and TRBJ1-4; the match to TRBD1 covers 7 bases. Per germline, CDR1 SGHAT and CDR2 FQNNGV. Trimming at V came to 5 bases and at J to 3 bases, leaving 6 bases not matched to a gene. This CDR3 spans 15 amino acids.

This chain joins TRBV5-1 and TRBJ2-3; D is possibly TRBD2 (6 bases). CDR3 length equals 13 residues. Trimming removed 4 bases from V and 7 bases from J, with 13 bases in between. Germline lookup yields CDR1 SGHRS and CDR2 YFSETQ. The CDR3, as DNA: TGCGCCAGCAGCGCGGGGCAGGTTTATACGCAGTATTTT. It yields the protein CASSAGQVYTQYF. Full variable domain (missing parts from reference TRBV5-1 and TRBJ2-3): KAGVTQTPRYLIKTRGQQVTLSCSPISGHRSVSWYQQTPGQGLQFLFEYFSETQRNKGNFPGRFSGRQFSNSRSEMNVSTLELGDSALYLCASSAGQVYTQYFGPGTRLTVL.

The CDR3 sequence is CASSPRQGVNTEAFF. For the CDR3, the DNA is TGTGCCAGCAGCCCCCGACAGGGAGTGAACACTGAAGCTTTCTTT. The V call is TRBV3-1 (or the pseudogene TRBV3-2), the J call TRBJ1-1, with TRBD1 identical over 7 bases. This CDR3 contains 15 residues. In germline, CDR1 is LGHDT, CDR2 YNNKEL (reference sequence). V dropped 4 bases and J dropped 0; count of bases not matched to a gene: 5.

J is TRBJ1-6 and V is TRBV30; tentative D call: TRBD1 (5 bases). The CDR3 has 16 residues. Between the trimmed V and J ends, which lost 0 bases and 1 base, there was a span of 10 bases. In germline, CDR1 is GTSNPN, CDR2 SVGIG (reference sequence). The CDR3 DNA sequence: TGTGCCTGGAGTGTCCAGGGTAAATCCTATAATTCACCCCTCCACTTT. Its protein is CAWSVQGKSYNSPLHF.

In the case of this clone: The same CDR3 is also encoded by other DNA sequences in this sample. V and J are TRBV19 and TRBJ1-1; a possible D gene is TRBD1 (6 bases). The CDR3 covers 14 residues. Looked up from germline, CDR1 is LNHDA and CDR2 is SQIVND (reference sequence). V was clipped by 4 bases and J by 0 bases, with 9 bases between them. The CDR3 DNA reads TGTGCCAGTAGTACGCAGGGGATGAACACTGAAGCTTTCTTT. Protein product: CASSTQGMNTEAFF.

As DNA, the CDR3 is TGCGCCAGCAGCCGAGATCTGGGGGGTCGCTCTGGAAACACCATATATTTT. This gives the protein CASSRDLGGRSGNTIYF. The chain carries TRBV4-1 and TRBJ1-3; D is possibly TRBD1 (5 bases). The germline gives CDR1 MGHRA, CDR2 YSYEKL. The CDR3 spans 17 residues. V was cut by 4 bases and J by 0 bases, with 16 bases left in between.

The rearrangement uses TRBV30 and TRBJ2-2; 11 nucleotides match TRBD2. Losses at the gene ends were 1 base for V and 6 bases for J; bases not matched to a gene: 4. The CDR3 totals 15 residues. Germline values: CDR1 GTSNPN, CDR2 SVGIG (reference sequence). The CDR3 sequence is CAWSDLGLAAGELFF. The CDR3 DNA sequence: TGTGCCTGGAGTGACTTGGGACTAGCGGCCGGGGAGCTGTTTTTT.

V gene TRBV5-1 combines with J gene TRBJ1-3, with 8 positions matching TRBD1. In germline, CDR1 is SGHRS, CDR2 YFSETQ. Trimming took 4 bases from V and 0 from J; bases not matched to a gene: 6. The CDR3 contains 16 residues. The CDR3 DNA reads TGCGCCAGCAGCAACCGGGACAGGACCTCTGGAAACACCATATATTTT. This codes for CASSNRDRTSGNTIYF.

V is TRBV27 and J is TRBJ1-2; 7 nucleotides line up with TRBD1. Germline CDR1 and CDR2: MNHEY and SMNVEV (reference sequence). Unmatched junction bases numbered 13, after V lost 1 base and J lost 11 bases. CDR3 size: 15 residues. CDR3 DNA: TGTGCCAGCAGTTTATTGTACAGGGGCGAATACCTATACACCTTC. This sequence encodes CASSLLYRGEYLYTF.

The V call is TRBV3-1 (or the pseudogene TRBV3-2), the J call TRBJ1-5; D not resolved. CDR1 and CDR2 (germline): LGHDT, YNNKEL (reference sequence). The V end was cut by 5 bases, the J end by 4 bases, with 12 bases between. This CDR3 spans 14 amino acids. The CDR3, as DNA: TGTGCCAGCAGCGCCCTGGGAGGGAATCAGCCCCAGCATTTT. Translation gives CASSALGGNQPQHF.